A single sample gave rise to the 28 T cell receptor beta chains below, sequenced in a study of cytomegalovirus exposure and HLA in healthy donors. Primers for the PCR totalled 60 Vbeta and 13 Jbeta. This table comes from immunoSEQ multiplex PCR, and its TCRdb copy is limited to in-frame clones, with some not included. Among about 110,000 clones, 65% to 85% were seen once, and the ten largest hold less than 2.5%. Source material: PBMCs. The origin of the receptors is a man aged 18-30 years in good health and CMV-seronegative.

V and J are TRBV28 and TRBJ1-6; TRBD1 matches at 7 bases. Germline V gene data show CDR1 as MDHEN and CDR2 as SYDVKM. V gave up 2 bases and J gave up 6 bases; unmatched junction bases: 1. CDR3 length equals 14 residues. In nucleotides, the CDR3 is TGTGCCAGCAGTTTAAGGGGGCCTAATTCACCCCTCCACTTT. Its translation: CASSLRGPNSPLHF.

The CDR3 sequence is CASSYRQGDGYEQYF. CDR3 in DNA: TGTGCCAGCAGTTACCGTCAAGGAGACGGGTACGAGCAGTACTTC. The chain links TRBV6-5 to TRBJ2-7; D is unresolved. V lost 2 bases, J lost 4 bases, and 15 bases lay in between. The CDR3 contains 15 residues. Germline values: CDR1 MNHEY, CDR2 SVGAGI.

Regarding this clone: This sample includes further DNA sequences coding for the same CDR3. This sequence joins TRBV5-1 and TRBJ1-1; 8 nucleotides match TRBD1. The CDR3 contains 14 residues. Germline loops: CDR1 SGHRS, CDR2 YFSETQ. The V and J ends lost 2 bases and 4 bases, in that order; junction bases with no gene match: 4. CDR3 sequence reads: CASSLGQGFTEAFF. In DNA, the CDR3 is TGCGCCAGCAGCTTAGGACAGGGATTCACTGAAGCTTTCTTT.

The chain employs TRBV19 and TRBJ1-5; TRBD1 might be the D (6 bases). Trimming left V 6 bases short and J 0 bases short, with 15 bases between. Germline-derived CDR1 and CDR2 are LNHDA and SQIVND (reference sequence). This CDR3 region has 16 residues. CDR3 sequence (DNA): TGTGCCAGTAGCTACAGGGTTTTTAATAGCAATCAGCCCCAGCATTTT. Amino acid sequence: CASSYRVFNSNQPQHF.

The chain joins TRBV7-2 to TRBJ2-5; D is ambiguous. This CDR3 spans 14 amino acids. The germline V and J ends were trimmed by 0 bases and 5 bases, with 10 bases remaining between them. In germline, CDR1 is SGHTA, CDR2 FQGNSA. The CDR3 sequence: CASSLASRAETQYF. The CDR3 DNA sequence: TGTGCCAGCAGCTTAGCGAGTCGAGCGGAGACCCAGTACTTC.

This clone appeared a few times. The J gene is TRBJ2-7, the V gene TRBV25-1; 8 bases align to TRBD2. The germline CDR1 and CDR2 sequences are MGHDK and SYGVNS. V lost 5 bases, J lost 6 bases, and 6 bases stayed unmatched. The CDR3 is made up of 13 amino acids. The CDR3: CASSTTGGCEQYF. CDR3 DNA sequence: TGTGCCAGCAGTACCACGGGGGGGTGCGAGCAGTACTTC.

The chain couples TRBV5-4 to TRBJ1-2; possibly TRBD1 for D (5 bases). CDR3 length: 15 residues. V lost 5 bases and J lost 0, with 14 bases in between. Germline CDR1 reads SGHNT; CDR2 reads YYREEE (reference sequence). The CDR3 coding sequence is TGTGCCAGCAGGACCCGGGGGGAGGCTAACTATGGCTACACCTTC. Translated: CASRTRGEANYGYTF. Filled out from reference TRBV5-4 and TRBJ1-2, the complete variable domain reads ETGVTQSPTHLIKTRGQQVTLRCSSQSGHNTVSWYQQALGQGPQFIFQYYREEENGRGNFPPRFSGLQFPNYSSELNVNALELDDSALYLCASRTRGEANYGYTFGSGTRLTVV.

The chain recombines TRBV5-4 with TRBJ2-5; D perhaps matches TRBD1 (6 bases). This CDR3 is 14 amino acids long. CDR1 and CDR2 from the germline V gene are SGHNT and YYREEE (reference sequence). The V and J ends lost 0 bases and 1 base respectively, with 7 bases between them. CDR3 nucleotide sequence: TGTGCCAGCAGCTTGGGAGGGGGCCAAGAGACCCAGTACTTC. It encodes CASSLGGGQETQYF.

This clone was counted ten times or more. Other DNA sequences in this sample translate to the same CDR3. The rearrangement joins TRBV5-1 to TRBJ2-1; D not certain. From germline, CDR1 is SGHRS and CDR2 YFSETQ. V was clipped by 0 bases and J by 3 bases, with 4 bases between them. This CDR3 region has 13 residues. The CDR3 DNA reads as TGCGCCAGCAGCTTGGACAGCTACAATGAGCAGTTCTTC. This sequence encodes CASSLDSYNEQFF.

In this sample, this clone turned up once. V and J are TRBV9 and TRBJ2-7; D might be TRBD2 (6 bases). Per germline, CDR1 SGDLS and CDR2 YYNGEE. The CDR3 contains 15 residues. V was shortened by 4 bases and J by 3 bases, with 17 bases between the two germline ends. The CDR3 loop reads CASSTRDSNFYEQYF. CDR3 bases: TGTGCCAGCAGCACCCGGGACTCCAATTTCTACGAGCAGTACTTC.

The chain uses TRBV5-6 and TRBJ2-1; 7 bases agree with TRBD1. CDR3 length: 16 amino acids. CDR1 and CDR2 from the germline V gene are SGHDT and YYEEEE. V lost 3 bases to trimming and J lost 4 bases; unmatched junction nucleotides: 10. For the CDR3, the DNA is TGTGCCAGCAGCTGGGACACGGGACAGATTTACAATGAGCAGTTCTTC. Protein product: CASSWDTGQIYNEQFF. Complete variable domain (other parts from reference TRBV5-6 and TRBJ2-1): DAGVTQSPTHLIKTRGQQVTLRCSPKSGHDTVSWYQQALGQGPQFIFQYYEEEERQRGNFPDRFSGHQFPNYSSELNVNALLLGDSALYLCASSWDTGQIYNEQFFGPGTRLTVL.

This clone was seen at least ten times. V and J are TRBV6-1 and TRBJ1-5; the D gene is possibly TRBD1 (6 bases). CDR1 is MNHNS and CDR2 is SASEGT in the germline V gene. The ends were cut back, 4 bases at V and 5 bases at J, with 9 bases in the middle. The CDR3 spans 13 residues. The CDR3 region is CASSVGGDQPQHF. CDR3 bases: TGTGCCAGCAGTGTAGGGGGAGATCAGCCCCAGCATTTT.

V usage is TRBV14 and J usage is TRBJ2-5; tentatively, D is TRBD1 (5 bases). The V end lost 5 bases, the J end lost 4 bases, and 14 bases lay between the germline ends. The CDR3 totals 14 residues. The V gene's germline CDR1 is SGHDN and CDR2 FVKESK. The CDR3 bases are TGTGCCAGCAGCTTATTAGGGGTAGGAGAGACCCAGTACTTC. Translating gives CASSLLGVGETQYF.

This chain connects TRBV5-3 to TRBJ1-6; D unresolved. TRBV5-3 is assigned to the ORF class and has an uncertain function. This CDR3 spans 15 amino acids. Trimming took 2 bases from V and 3 from J, leaving 9 bases between them. The CDR3 spells CARSFRRCYNSPLHF. The CDR3 DNA sequence: TGTGCCAGAAGCTTTCGGAGGTGCTATAATTCACCCCTCCACTTT.

This chain connects TRBV7-3 to TRBJ2-6; 13 nucleotides match TRBD2. The length of the CDR3 is 17 residues. V lost 5 bases and J lost 4; bases outside the gene matches: 5. The V gene's germline CDR1 is SGHTA and CDR2 FQGTGA. The CDR3 loop reads CASSQLAGGPGANVLTF. DNA of the CDR3: TGTGCCAGCAGCCAACTAGCGGGGGGGCCCGGGGCCAACGTCCTGACTTTC.

V and J are TRBV6-5 and TRBJ1-5; D unresolved. This CDR3 has 13 residues. The V gene's germline CDR1 is MNHEY and CDR2 SVGAGI. The germline V and J ends were trimmed by 4 bases and 6 bases, with 10 bases remaining between them. The CDR3 nucleotides read TGTGCCAGCAGTTTTACAGCGGGTCAGCCCCAGCATTTT. Its translation is CASSFTAGQPQHF.

The genes are TRBV5-1 and TRBJ2-7; 8 bases match TRBD1. The CDR3 runs 14 residues. Per the germline V gene, CDR1 is SGHRS and CDR2 is YFSETQ. With V trimmed by 0 bases and J by 5 bases, 4 bases remained unmatched. CDR3 DNA sequence: TGCGCCAGCAGCTTGGGGCAGGGGGCCCACGAGCAGTACTTC. Protein sequence: CASSLGQGAHEQYF.

This clone was counted between two and nine times. The V call is TRBV7-9, the J call TRBJ2-1; 7 bases fit TRBD1. CDR3 size: 14 residues. V shed 7 bases, J shed 6 bases, and the junction held 9 bases outside the gene matches. Germline CDR1 is SEHNR and CDR2 is FQNEAQ (reference sequence). The CDR3 loop reads CASTRQGGLNEQFF. The DNA of the CDR3 is TGTGCCAGCACCAGACAGGGCGGCCTCAATGAGCAGTTCTTC.

The chain links TRBV5-1 to TRBJ1-2, with D unclear. The CDR3 is 17 amino acids. Trimming took off 3 bases at V and 0 bases at J, with 18 bases between the two ends. CDR1 is SGHRS, CDR2 YFSETQ, per germline. The DNA of the CDR3 is TGCGCCAGCAGCTCCGAGGGCAGCTTCCAAGCTAACTATGGCTACACCTTC. Amino acid sequence: CASSSEGSFQANYGYTF.

A single count supports this clone. The chain employs TRBV5-4 and TRBJ2-5, with D possibly TRBD1 on 5 matching bases. Germline V lookup: CDR1 SGHNT, CDR2 YYREEE (reference sequence). This CDR3 has 14 residues. The germline V and J ends were trimmed by 4 bases and 0 bases, with 10 bases remaining between them. The CDR3 loop reads CASSPQGNQETQYF. The CDR3 DNA reads as TGTGCCAGCAGCCCCCAGGGTAACCAAGAGACCCAGTACTTC. Full variable domain (rest looked up from reference TRBV5-4 and TRBJ2-5): ETGVTQSPTHLIKTRGQQVTLRCSSQSGHNTVSWYQQALGQGPQFIFQYYREEENGRGNFPPRFSGLQFPNYSSELNVNALELDDSALYLCASSPQGNQETQYFGPGTRLLVL.

The chain uses TRBV7-9 and TRBJ1-6, with D maybe TRBD1 (5 bases). Germline CDR1 and CDR2: SEHNR and FQNEAQ (reference sequence). CDR3 length: 14 amino acids. The germline V and J ends were trimmed by 4 bases and 13 bases, with 17 bases remaining between them. The CDR3 sequence: CASSSAGMGLPLHF. In nucleotides, the CDR3 is TGTGCCAGCAGCTCGGCGGGGATGGGGCTCCCCCTCCACTTT. Based on the CDR3 plus reference TRBV7-9 and TRBJ1-6, the full variable domain is DTGVSQNPRHKITKRGQNVTFRCDPISEHNRLYWYRQTLGQGPEFLTYFQNEAQLEKSRLLSDRFSAERPKGSFSTLEIQRTEQGDSAMYLCASSSAGMGLPLHFGNGTRLTVT.

The V call is TRBV6-5, the J call TRBJ1-5; 8 nucleotides match TRBD1. V lost 6 bases, J lost 6 bases, and 4 bases stayed unmatched. This CDR3 has 13 residues. Germline V gene data show CDR1 as MNHEY and CDR2 as SVGAGI. CDR3 sequence reads: CASSRQGAQPQHF. In DNA form, the CDR3 reads TGTGCCAGCAGCCGTCAGGGGGCTCAGCCCCAGCATTTT.

V usage is TRBV27 and J usage is TRBJ1-2; 7 bases are shared with TRBD1. V lost 10 bases, J lost 1 base, and 18 bases stayed unmatched. Germline V CDR1 and CDR2: MNHEY, SMNVEV (reference sequence). The CDR3 is 17 residues long. CDR3 protein: CANTLTPTGWGNYGYTF. DNA of the CDR3: TGTGCCAACACCCTTACCCCGACAGGGTGGGGTAACTATGGCTACACCTTC.

The chain couples TRBV5-4 to TRBJ1-2, with D unclear. Germline V gives CDR1 SGHNT, CDR2 YYREEE (reference sequence). Trimming took off 2 bases at V and 7 bases at J, with 9 bases between the two ends. The CDR3 contains 12 residues. The chain's CDR3 is CASSLPPGGYTF. CDR3 DNA sequence: TGTGCCAGCAGCTTACCCCCGGGTGGCTACACCTTC.

This rearrangement joins TRBV14 to TRBJ2-5, with D unresolved. The length of the CDR3 is 12 residues. From germline, CDR1 is SGHDN and CDR2 FVKESK. V was trimmed by 6 bases and J by 4 bases, leaving 9 bases between them. In DNA form, the CDR3 reads TGTGCCAGCAGTCCATCGGTAGAGACCCAGTACTTC. It translates to CASSPSVETQYF.

This chain links TRBV7-2 with TRBJ2-5; 7 nucleotides align to TRBD2. V shed 5 bases and J 0 bases; nucleotides not matched to a gene: 9. The germline CDR1 and CDR2 sequences are SGHTA and FQGNSA. The CDR3 length is 16 residues. CDR3 in DNA: TGTGCCAGCAGCCCCCTGGGGACTACCTACCAAGAGACCCAGTACTTC. Translation gives CASSPLGTTYQETQYF.

The V gene is TRBV18, the J gene TRBJ1-2; TRBD1 is a possible D gene (6 bases). The CDR3 runs to 15 residues. From germline, CDR1 is KGHSH and CDR2 LQKENI. Between the trimmed V and J ends, which lost 3 bases and 1 base, there was a span of 12 bases. Here the CDR3 DNA reads TGTGCCAGCTCACCGGTACAGGGATTTAACTATGGCTACACCTTC. Translated: CASSPVQGFNYGYTF.

In this sample, this clone turned up a few times. CDR3 sequence (DNA): TGTGCCAGCAGCTTGCCAGGGAATGATGAAAAACTGTTTTTT. It yields the protein CASSLPGNDEKLFF. The V call is TRBV5-4, the J call TRBJ1-4, with a tentative D call TRBD1 (5 bases). The CDR3 loop spans 14 amino acids. Trimming removed 1 base from V and 6 bases from J, with 10 bases in between. Germline CDR1 and CDR2: SGHNT and YYREEE (reference sequence).